This is a list of T cell receptor beta chains from one sample in a study of blood T cell repertoires in COVID-19. Assay used: immunoSEQ multiplex PCR; TCRdb lists only in-frame clones, some missing. Here the sample spans 100,000 to 150,000 clones, roughly 79% being singletons. The sample consisted of peripheral blood. The receptors were sampled from a man between 65 and 85 years old with acute or convalescent COVID-19. Both conserved end residues are part of each CDR3. A D gene is named only where the DNA matches it firmly. Where a row states a size, it is once, few, many or the class of an expanded clone; other rows omit it.

CDR3aa | CDR3nt | len | d_gene | j_gene | v_gene | abundance
CASTPFGRGNQPQHF | TGTGCCAGTACCCCTTTTGGGCGAGGGAATCAGCCCCAGCATTTT | 15 | - | TRBJ1-5 | TRBV19 | -
CASSLRELSNTGELFF | TGTGCCAGCAGCTTAAGGGAGCTCTCGAACACCGGGGAGCTGTTTTTT | 16 | - | TRBJ2-2 | TRBV11-2 | -
CASSPAGQGTYEQYF | TGTGCCAGCAGCCCCGCCGGACAAGGGACCTACGAGCAGTACTTC | 15 | - | TRBJ2-7 | TRBV5-6 | -
CASSLTSGNTEAFF | TGTGCCAGCAGCCTTACCTCAGGGAATACTGAAGCTTTCTTT | 14 | - | TRBJ1-1 | TRBV9 | -
CASKVENSPLHF | TGTGCCAGCAAAGTCGAGAATTCACCCCTCCACTTT | 12 | - | TRBJ1-6 | TRBV6-6 | -
CAWRSPLAGTLYEQYF | TGTGCCTGGAGGAGCCCACTAGCGGGGACCCTCTACGAGCAGTACTTC | 16 | TRBD2 | TRBJ2-7 | TRBV30 | once
CASSWGGPHQPQHF | TGTGCCAGCAGCTGGGGGGGGCCCCATCAGCCCCAGCATTTT | 14 | - | TRBJ1-5 | TRBV5-6 | -
CASSQEEETQYF | TGTGCCAGCAGTCAGGAGGAAGAGACCCAGTACTTC | 12 | - | TRBJ2-5 | TRBV2 | -
CASSMWQGRSSYEQYF | TGTGCCAGTAGTATGTGGCAGGGAAGGTCCTCCTACGAGCAGTACTTC | 16 | - | TRBJ2-7 | TRBV19 | -
CASSTQGLDTEAFF | TGTGCCAGCAGCACACAGGGGCTAGACACTGAAGCTTTCTTT | 14 | TRBD1 | TRBJ1-1 | TRBV7-2 | -
CASSQEDRGFNEQYF | TGTGCCAGCAGCCAGGAGGACAGGGGTTTCAACGAGCAGTACTTC | 15 | TRBD1 | TRBJ2-7 | TRBV27 | -
CASSLGTGGGNTIYF | TGCGCCAGCAGCTTGGGGACAGGGGGTGGAAACACCATATATTTT | 15 | TRBD1 | TRBJ1-3 | TRBV5-1 | -
CASSYAIGDSPLHF | TGTGCCAGCAGTTACGCGATCGGGGATTCACCCCTCCACTTT | 14 | - | TRBJ1-6 | TRBV6-6 | -
CASSFGGGTKNIQYF | TGCGCCAGCAGCTTCGGCGGGGGGACCAAAAACATTCAGTACTTC | 15 | TRBD2 | TRBJ2-4 | TRBV5-1 | -
CATSSGGGSPLHF | TGTGCCACCAGCAGCGGGGGGGGGTCACCCCTCCACTTT | 13 | - | TRBJ1-6 | TRBV15 | -
CASSSPGKSNYGYTF | TGTGCCAGCAGTTCCCCAGGGAAGTCAAACTATGGCTACACCTTC | 15 | - | TRBJ1-2 | TRBV6-5 | -
CASSIASRAGETQYF | TGTGCCAGTAGTATCGCCTCGAGGGCGGGAGAGACCCAGTACTTC | 15 | - | TRBJ2-5 | TRBV19 | -
CASSYGGRGGYTF | TGTGCCAGCAGCTACGGGGGGCGTGGAGGCTACACCTTC | 13 | - | TRBJ1-2 | TRBV7-9 | -
CASSQERGGREAFF | TGTGCCAGCTCGCAAGAACGCGGCGGTCGTGAAGCTTTCTTT | 14 | - | TRBJ1-1 | TRBV18 | -
CSAARDIQYF | TGCAGCGCCGCGAGGGACATTCAGTACTTC | 10 | - | TRBJ2-4 | TRBV29-1 | -
CAIRPSTGEGEKLFF | TGTGCCATCAGGCCATCGACAGGGGAAGGTGAAAAACTGTTTTTT | 15 | TRBD1 | TRBJ1-4 | TRBV10-3 | -
CASSLVARTAEAFF | TGTGCCAGCAGCTTAGTAGCCCGGACAGCTGAAGCTTTCTTT | 14 | - | TRBJ1-1 | TRBV7-3 | once